This T cell receptor beta chain was identified in a study of T cell responses to AZD1222 COVID-19 vaccine. Study results and limitations: CD4 TCRs covered the whole spike, strongest at regions 160-218 and 743-854. Repertoires in all cases were sampled only once the peak T cell response had passed.

Here immunoSEQ multiplex PCR was the method, and the copy in TCRdb shows in-frame clones only, minus some. The repertoire has roughly 130,000 clones, just over 85% of them found once; the top ten carry over 15%. This CDR3 has 13 amino acids. V was cut by 2 bases and J by 4 bases, with 9 bases left in between. CDR1 LGHDT and CDR2 YNNKEL come from the germline V gene (reference sequence). On this clone: Its antigen is currently unknown.

This rearrangement joins TRBV3-1 (or the pseudogene TRBV3-2) to TRBJ2-7, with D hard to call. This sequence originates from an adult in good health. Sequencing used peripheral blood, obtained on day 0 of MenACWY control vaccination. CDR3 coding DNA: TGTGCCAGCAGCCAACCCCCCCATTACGAGCAGTACTTC. This translates into CASSQPPHYEQYF.